The present TCR beta chain was sequenced within a study of blood T cells in healthy people across ages. Study results and limitations: The recorded TCR beta diversity per million T cells decreased in a roughly linear manner with age. Long-lived donors carried more naive CD4+ cells and greater diversity than aged donors.

Details on this clonotype: The antigen is unknown.

Primed by a sample-barcoded 5' primer and a J-beta primer mix, a second PCR proceeded for 7 to 11 cycles. Sequencing yielded, for each sample, at least 3 million paired-end reads carrying CDR3. TCRdb reprocessed the 5' RACE reads via MiXCR and lists one record per CDR3 protein. The sample records 1.5 million to 2 million distinct CDR3 sequences, more than 35% being singletons. CDR1 and CDR2 (germline): SGHKS, YYEKEE (reference sequence). Deletions cut 2 bases from V and 0 bases from J, with 17 bases between. CDR3 length equals 17 residues. Each donor had 7.5 to 10 milliliters of peripheral blood drawn.

This rearrangement joins TRBV5-5 to TRBJ1-1; D uncertain. Material for sequencing was blood. This clonotype was sampled from a human donor in good health. CDR3 nucleotides: TGTGCCAGCAGCTTCTCCCCCACAGCTGTCATGAACACTGAAGCTTTCTTT. Translating gives CASSFSPTAVMNTEAFF.